A selection of T cell receptor beta chains follows, all from one sample in a study of control samples from healthy donors and cancer patients. Profiling relied on immunoSEQ multiplex PCR, and the TCRdb table lists in-frame clones only, not all of them. The sample consists of 350,000 to 450,000 clones, around 90% of them appearing once. Source material: PBMCs. The origin of the receptors is a man aged 40-55 years with head and neck cancer. Each CDR3 is given with its conserved first and last residue. Fields, in order: V gene, D gene, J gene, CDR3 protein, CDR3 DNA. The D gene is left open where the match is weak.

v_gene: TRBV11-2; d_gene: -; j_gene: TRBJ2-7; CDR3aa: CASSFLESMGPTYEQYF; CDR3nt: TGTGCCAGCAGCTTCCTTGAGTCGATGGGGCCCACCTACGAGCAGTACTTC
v_gene: TRBV30; d_gene: TRBD1; j_gene: TRBJ1-3; CDR3aa: CAWSVGGQGRNTIYF; CDR3nt: TGTGCCTGGAGTGTGGGTGGACAGGGAAGAAACACCATATATTTT
v_gene: TRBV27; d_gene: -; j_gene: TRBJ1-1; CDR3aa: CASSSLSGRAGMNTEAFF; CDR3nt: TGTGCCAGCAGTTCCCTATCTGGGAGGGCGGGGATGAACACTGAAGCTTTCTTT
v_gene: TRBV24-1; d_gene: -; j_gene: TRBJ1-5; CDR3aa: CATSDRQGGIQPQHF; CDR3nt: TGTGCCACCAGTGATAGGCAAGGAGGTATTCAGCCCCAGCATTTT
v_gene: TRBV28; d_gene: -; j_gene: TRBJ2-7; CDR3aa: CASIDGRSVDEQYF; CDR3nt: TGTGCCAGCATCGATGGCAGGTCCGTCGACGAGCAGTACTTC
v_gene: TRBV6-4; d_gene: -; j_gene: TRBJ2-2; CDR3aa: CASRPGQNTGELFF; CDR3nt: TGTGCCAGCAGGCCGGGACAGAACACCGGGGAGCTGTTTTTT
v_gene: TRBV6-6; d_gene: -; j_gene: TRBJ2-7; CDR3aa: CASSYSIRDTSSERYF; CDR3nt: TGTGCCAGCAGTTACTCGATTAGGGACACCTCCTCGGAAAGATACTTC
v_gene: TRBV4-3; d_gene: -; j_gene: TRBJ2-3; CDR3aa: CASSQGGGTSTDTQYF; CDR3nt: TGCGCCAGCAGCCAAGGAGGGGGAACTAGCACAGATACGCAGTATTTT
v_gene: TRBV10-3; d_gene: -; j_gene: TRBJ2-7; CDR3aa: CAISESGGIGSYEQYF; CDR3nt: TGTGCCATCAGTGAGTCCGGGGGAATTGGCTCCTACGAGCAGTACTTC
v_gene: TRBV7-2; d_gene: TRBD1; j_gene: TRBJ2-7; CDR3aa: CASSLLQGAVYEQYF; CDR3nt: TGTGCCAGCAGCTTACTACAGGGGGCTGTTTACGAGCAGTACTTC
v_gene: TRBV6-5; d_gene: -; j_gene: TRBJ1-2; CDR3aa: CASPTTPDRTSGYTF; CDR3nt: TGTGCCAGCCCGACTACCCCTGACAGGACGTCTGGCTACACCTTC
v_gene: TRBV27; d_gene: -; j_gene: TRBJ2-5; CDR3aa: CASSLVGSQTQYF; CDR3nt: TGTGCCAGCAGTTTAGTAGGTTCTCAGACCCAGTACTTC
v_gene: TRBV4-1; d_gene: TRBD2; j_gene: TRBJ2-1; CDR3aa: CASSQLLAGLSYNEQFF; CDR3nt: TGCGCCAGCAGCCAACTCCTAGCGGGACTCTCCTACAATGAGCAGTTCTTC
v_gene: TRBV9; d_gene: -; j_gene: TRBJ2-3; CDR3aa: CASGLGRETSTDTQYF; CDR3nt: TGTGCCAGCGGCCTAGGCAGGGAGACTAGCACAGATACGCAGTATTTT
v_gene: TRBV18; d_gene: -; j_gene: TRBJ1-4; CDR3aa: CASSPNPAGEEKLFF; CDR3nt: TGTGCCAGCTCACCAAATCCGGCAGGGGAAGAAAAACTGTTTTTT
v_gene: TRBV10-3; d_gene: -; j_gene: TRBJ2-2; CDR3aa: CAISSGLIVNTGELFF; CDR3nt: TGTGCCATCAGTAGTGGACTAATTGTAAACACCGGGGAGCTGTTTTTT
v_gene: TRBV5-4; d_gene: -; j_gene: TRBJ2-1; CDR3aa: CASSLAFGGGPNNEQFF; CDR3nt: TGTGCCAGCAGCTTGGCCTTTGGGGGGGGGCCGAACAATGAGCAGTTCTTC
v_gene: TRBV5-1; d_gene: -; j_gene: TRBJ1-1; CDR3aa: CASSLPTGNTEAFF; CDR3nt: TGCGCCAGCAGCCTCCCGACGGGTAACACTGAAGCTTTCTTT
v_gene: TRBV6-5; d_gene: -; j_gene: TRBJ2-7; CDR3aa: CASSSLERGEQYF; CDR3nt: TGTGCCAGCAGTTCCCTCGAACGGGGTGAGCAGTACTTC
v_gene: TRBV2; d_gene: TRBD1; j_gene: TRBJ2-3; CDR3aa: CASVDRVGDTQYF; CDR3nt: TGTGCCAGCGTCGACAGGGTGGGAGATACGCAGTATTTT
v_gene: TRBV5-6; d_gene: TRBD2; j_gene: TRBJ2-4; CDR3aa: CASSWTFRAGGPAKNIQYF; CDR3nt: TGTGCCAGCAGCTGGACCTTCAGAGCGGGAGGGCCGGCCAAAAACATTCAGTACTTC